This entry lists 17 T cell receptor beta chains sequenced from one sample in a study of glioma-infiltrating T cells. Using RNA template, CDR3s of TCR alpha and beta were amplified with iRepertoire arm-PCR. TCRdb used MiXCR to reprocess the multiplex PCR reads, holding one entry per CDR3 protein. Here the sample spans under 200,000 distinct CDR3 sequences, approximately 40% being singletons. The sample was glioma tissue, nonneoplastic brain tissue, or PBMCs (not recorded which). The source of these receptors is a human donor with low-grade glioma or glioblastoma, undergoing nonglioma brain surgery, or in good health (not recorded which).

V gene TRBV12-3 or TRBV12-4 combines with J gene TRBJ1-1, with a possible D match to TRBD1 (6 bases). The CDR3 contains 12 residues. Trimming cost V 3 bases and J 9 bases, with 11 bases left between them. This CDR3 is CASSFADRKAFF. The CDR3 DNA reads as TGTGCCAGCAGTTTTGCTGACAGGAAAGCTTTCTTT.

CDR3 in amino acids: CASSLNIPGNRDTQYF. In DNA form, the CDR3 reads TGTGCCAGCAGTTTGAATATCCCCGGGAACAGAGATACGCAGTATTTT. This chain joins TRBV28 and TRBJ2-3, with D possibly TRBD2 on 5 matching bases. V was clipped by 3 bases and J by 5 bases, with 18 bases between them. The CDR3 runs to 16 residues. Germline lookup yields CDR1 MDHEN and CDR2 SYDVKM.

This clonotype showed up just once. The chain combines TRBV7-2 with TRBJ2-5; 10 nucleotides line up with TRBD2. The CDR3 runs to 15 residues. After removal of 8 bases from V and 3 bases from J, the junction contained 9 bases not matched to a gene. Germline CDR1 and CDR2: SGHTA and FQGNSA. CDR3 in DNA: TGTGCCAGCGGCCTGCGTACTAGCGGGAAAGAGACCCAGTACTTC. Its translation: CASGLRTSGKETQYF.

This clonotype has just one count. The chain recombines TRBV6-2 or TRBV6-3 with TRBJ2-7; D is uncertain. This CDR3 comprises 13 residues. The germline gives CDR1 MNHEY, CDR2 SVGEGT. V was pared by 8 bases and J by 7 bases, with 18 bases between. In nucleotides, the CDR3 is TGTGCCAGCTCCCAGGAAGACGTTGGGGAGCAGTACTTC. Its protein is CASSQEDVGEQYF.

In its sample, this clonotype was seen many times. The rearrangement joins TRBV15 to TRBJ1-2; TRBD1 matches at 8 bases. V was clipped by 5 bases and J by 6 bases; unmatched bases: 8. The CDR3 sequence is 14 residues long. Germline values: CDR1 LNHNV, CDR2 YYDKDF (reference sequence). The CDR3: CATSWEPGGDGYTF. The CDR3 bases are TGTGCCACCAGCTGGGAACCAGGGGGCGATGGCTACACCTTC.

About this clonotype itself: A much larger clone differs from this one at a single base, so this may be a read error. V usage is TRBV20-1 and J usage is TRBJ2-7; possible D gene TRBD1, 5 bases. CDR3 length: 11 amino acids. The germline V gene encodes CDR1 DFQATT and CDR2 SNEGSKA (reference sequence). V lost 2 bases, J lost 5 bases, and 7 bases lay in between. CDR3 sequence (DNA): TGCAGTGCTAGACAGGGCAACGAGCAGTACTTC. Its translation is CSARQGNEQYF.

There are many counts of this clonotype. The rearrangement joins TRBV28 to TRBJ2-7; D remains unclear. Trimming took 4 bases from V and 2 from J, leaving 3 bases between them. The CDR3 contains 11 residues. Germline CDR1 is MDHEN and CDR2 is SYDVKM. CDR3 nucleotide sequence: TGTGCCAGCAGTTCGGCCTACGAGCAGTACTTC. Its protein is CASSSAYEQYF.

This clonotype was counted only a few times. This sequence joins TRBV19 and TRBJ1-2; TRBD1 matches 7 bases. V lost 3 bases, J lost 10 bases, and 14 bases stayed unmatched. CDR1 and CDR2 (germline): LNHDA, SQIVND (reference sequence). CDR3 length: 15 residues. The CDR3 loop reads CASSIPPGTALDYTF. The CDR3 DNA sequence: TGTGCCAGTAGTATTCCCCCGGGGACAGCCTTGGACTACACCTTC.

The chain uses TRBV19 and TRBJ1-3; no reliable D call. The germline V and J ends were trimmed by 5 bases and 0 bases, with 11 bases remaining between them. CDR1 and CDR2 (germline): LNHDA, SQIVND (reference sequence). The CDR3 has 15 amino acids. CDR3 loop: CASSSSVLSGNTIYF. The CDR3 region has the DNA TGTGCCAGTAGTTCCAGCGTCCTCTCTGGAAACACCATATATTTT.

This clonotype was observed at least ten times. The chain is built from TRBV20-1 and TRBJ2-7, with TRBD1 matching 7 bases. Germline V lookup: CDR1 DFQATT, CDR2 SNEGSKA (reference sequence). Losses at the gene ends were 3 bases for V and 3 bases for J; bases not matched to a gene: 8. This CDR3 comprises 14 residues. The CDR3 coding sequence is TGCAGTGCTAGTGGGGCACAGGGGAACTACGAGCAGTACTTC. It specifies CSASGAQGNYEQYF.

The V gene is TRBV29-1, the J gene TRBJ2-1, with D unresolved. Trimming pared 5 bases from V and 5 bases from J, leaving 4 bases between. Germline values: CDR1 SQVTM, CDR2 ANQGSEA. There are 10 residues in the CDR3. The CDR3 bases are TGCAGCGTTCGTCACAATGAGCAGTTCTTC. It yields the protein CSVRHNEQFF.

The chain joins TRBV5-1 to TRBJ2-1, with D maybe TRBD2 (5 bases). V lost 0 bases and J 6 bases, leaving 7 bases between the germline ends. CDR1 and CDR2 from the germline V gene are SGHRS and YFSETQ. CDR3 length: 13 residues. The CDR3 bases are TGCGCCAGCAGCTTGGCCGAGGGCAATGAGCAGTTCTTC. Amino acids: CASSLAEGNEQFF.

Of note for this clonotype: It may be a read error: a sequence one base away is much more abundant. V gene TRBV20-1 combines with J gene TRBJ2-1; D remains ambiguous. CDR3 length: 11 amino acids. CDR1 and CDR2 from the germline V gene are DFQATT and SNEGSKA (reference sequence). The CDR3 DNA is TGCAATGCTAGAGTAAGGGATGAGCAGTTCTTC. It yields the protein CNARVRDEQFF.

This clonotype was found a few times. A read error may explain this, as a much larger clone is one base away. The rearrangement uses TRBV20-1 and TRBJ2-3; 12 bases fit TRBD2. Germline V gives CDR1 DFQATT, CDR2 SNEGSKA (reference sequence). V was clipped by 6 bases and J by 5 bases; unmatched bases: 9. The CDR3 length is 15 residues. The CDR3, as DNA: TGCAGTGCCGACCGACTAGCGGGAGACAAAGATACGCAGTATTTT. It codes for CSADRLAGDKDTQYF.

To note about this clonotype: Just one base apart from a much larger clone, this may be a read error. The rearrangement uses TRBV12-3 or TRBV12-4 and TRBJ2-1; TRBD2 matches 7 bases. CDR3 length: 16 residues. CDR3 sequence reads: CASSLALREGHIEQLF. CDR3 nucleotide sequence: TGTGCCAGCAGTTTAGCGTTGAGGGAGGGCCACATTGAGCAGTTGTTC.

This clonotype was seen more than once but under ten times. The J gene is TRBJ2-1, the V gene TRBV2; 11 nucleotides align to TRBD2. Germline V gives CDR1 SNHLY, CDR2 FYNNEI. The CDR3 extends over 16 amino acids. Unmatched junction bases numbered 6, after V lost 4 bases and J lost 4 bases. CDR3 loop: CASSVSGRAGYNEQFF. For the CDR3, the DNA is TGTGCCAGCAGTGTTAGCGGGAGGGCCGGTTACAATGAGCAGTTCTTC.

Regarding this clonotype: Sequence at one end of the junction differs from germline and may be a read error. V gene TRBV4-1 combines with J gene TRBJ1-3; 9 bases agree with TRBD1. CDR1 MGHRA and CDR2 YSYEKL come from the germline V gene. The CDR3 runs 15 residues. CDR3 region: CASTQDGQGSNTIYF. DNA of the CDR3: TGCGCCAGCACCCAAGATGGACAGGGGTCAAACACCATATATTTT.